These 21 T cell receptor beta chains originate from one sample sequenced in a study of T cells in Graves' hyperthyroidism and ophthalmopathy (dated by TCRdb to about 2019). Library creation used multiplex PCR. For sequencing, an Illumina HiSeq 2000 was employed. TCR beta CDR3 regions were amplified from RNA transcripts. A first-round RT-PCR of the TCR CDR3 used the HTBI primer set with the Qiagen OneStep RT-PCR kit. TCRdb cleaned the public reads at Q25 with fastp, built clones with MiXCR and kept in-frame beta chains. Rows matching on CDR3 protein sequence are summarized as one entry with the most common DNA and genes. A total of some 270,000 distinct CDR3 sequences appear in this sample, approximately 13% of them only once. Approximately 7.9% of the sample goes to the ten largest clones. Material: blood. Receptors were obtained from a woman between 40 and 50 years old with Graves' hyperthyroidism.

This clonotype appeared many times. This chain links TRBV11-2 with TRBJ2-5; possibly TRBD1 or TRBD2 for D (5 bases each). The V gene lost 2 bases and the J gene lost 5 bases, with 21 bases spanning the gap. This CDR3 is 17 amino acids long. Germline values: CDR1 SGHAT, CDR2 FQNNGV. CDR3 DNA: TGTGCCAGCAGCTTATTTACAAGCGCCGGTGGGGGTGAGACCCAGTACTTC. It encodes CASSLFTSAGGGETQYF.

This clonotype was seen only a few times. The chain links TRBV4-2 to TRBJ2-7; 9 bases align to TRBD2. Germline CDR1 and CDR2: LGHNA and YNFKEQ. Losses at the gene ends were 0 bases for V and 0 bases for J; bases not matched to a gene: 6. The CDR3 has 17 residues. The CDR3, as DNA: TGTGCCAGCAGCCAAGAGGCGGCTAGCGGGACCTCCTACGAGCAGTACTTC. Protein sequence: CASSQEAASGTSYEQYF.

This clonotype was counted only a few times. This chain connects TRBV3-1 to TRBJ2-2, with a tentative D call TRBD1 (5 bases). This CDR3 contains 13 residues. Germline V lookup: CDR1 LGHDT, CDR2 YNNKEL (reference sequence). V gave up 10 bases and J gave up 4 bases, with 13 bases separating them. CDR3 in amino acids: CATQGRATGELFF. In DNA, the CDR3 is TGTGCCACTCAGGGCAGGGCCACCGGGGAGCTGTTTTTT.

Many counts were recorded for this clonotype. V and J are TRBV19 and TRBJ1-5, with 9 bases fitting TRBD1. This CDR3 contains 13 residues. V shed 6 bases, J shed 8 bases, and the junction held 5 bases outside the gene matches. The germline V gene encodes CDR1 LNHDA and CDR2 SQIVND (reference sequence). The CDR3 coding sequence is TGTGCCAGTAGCGGACAGGGGTTAGAGCCCCAGCATTTT. This translates into CASSGQGLEPQHF.

This clonotype occurred many times. The rearrangement joins TRBV7-2 to TRBJ2-3, with D perhaps matching TRBD2 (5 bases). The CDR3 has 13 residues. From germline, CDR1 is SGHTA and CDR2 FQGNSA. Trimming left V 5 bases short and J 4 bases short, with 10 bases between. CDR3 protein: CASSQRVADTQYF. In nucleotides, the CDR3 is TGTGCCAGCAGCCAGAGGGTCGCAGATACGCAGTATTTT.

This clonotype was seen repeatedly, ten times or more. V and J are TRBV5-1 and TRBJ1-2, with D unclear. Germline V gene data show CDR1 as SGHRS and CDR2 as YFSETQ. The CDR3 is made up of 14 amino acids. V was pared by 4 bases and J by 0 bases, with 10 bases between. The DNA of the CDR3 is TGCGCCAGCAGCACAGACGTTGCTAACTATGGCTACACCTTC. It translates to CASSTDVANYGYTF.

This clonotype has a handful of counts. This sequence joins TRBV19 and TRBJ1-2; possible D gene TRBD1, 5 bases. V was pared by 5 bases and J by 4 bases, with 14 bases between. The CDR3 totals 14 residues. Per the germline V gene, CDR1 is LNHDA and CDR2 is SQIVND (reference sequence). Here the CDR3 DNA reads TGTGCCAGTAGTCCGTCTGGGGCATCCTATGGCTACACCTTC. This gives the protein CASSPSGASYGYTF.

The table lists this clonotype with a few counts. V is TRBV20-1 and J is TRBJ2-2; D gene uncertain. Per the germline V gene, CDR1 is DFQATT and CDR2 is SNEGSKA (reference sequence). Trimming shortened V by 5 bases and J by 12 bases, and 19 bases separated the two germline ends. The CDR3 covers 13 residues. CDR3: CSAYQPRHSQLFF. The CDR3 region has the DNA TGCAGTGCTTACCAACCTAGGCATAGTCAGCTGTTTTTT.

Turning to this clonotype: It may be a read error: a sequence one base away is much more abundant. V usage is TRBV29-1 and J usage is TRBJ2-5, with no clear D. The germline V and J ends were trimmed by 8 bases and 0 bases, with 10 bases remaining between them. Germline-derived CDR1 and CDR2 are SQVTM and ANQGSEA. The CDR3 length is 12 residues. Written as DNA, the CDR3 is TGCAGCCCCCGGGTGGACCAAGAGACCCAGTACTTC. The encoded protein is CSPRVDQETQYF. Based on the CDR3 plus reference TRBV29-1 and TRBJ2-5, the full variable domain is SAVISQKPSRDICQRGTSLTIQCQVDSQVTMMFWYRQQPGQSLTLIATANQGSEATYESGFVIDKFPISRPNLTFSTLTVSNMSPEDSSIYLCSPRVDQETQYFGPGTRLLVL.

In this sample, this clonotype turned up many times. The V gene is TRBV29-1, the J gene TRBJ2-3; no definite D call. The CDR3 extends over 14 amino acids. Germline lookup yields CDR1 SQVTM and CDR2 ANQGSEA. Trimming shortened V by 5 bases and J by 4 bases, and 16 bases separated the two germline ends. The CDR3 region has the DNA TGCAGCGTTCCCATAGTGCCCGCGGCAGATACGCAGTATTTT. Its protein product is CSVPIVPAADTQYF.

This clonotype was counted ten times or more. The chain uses TRBV24-1 and TRBJ2-1; 7 positions agree with TRBD1. With V trimmed by 0 bases and J by 5 bases, 0 bases remained unmatched. Germline CDR1 is KGHDR and CDR2 is SFDVKD. This CDR3 comprises 14 residues. In DNA, the CDR3 is TGTGCCACCAGTGATTTGGGACAGGACAATGAGCAGTTCTTC. Encoded protein: CATSDLGQDNEQFF.

This chain joins TRBV7-9 and TRBJ1-1; 9 bases map to TRBD1. Unmatched junction bases numbered 3, after V lost 4 bases and J lost 0 bases. Per germline, CDR1 SEHNR and CDR2 FQNEAQ (reference sequence). This CDR3 spans 15 amino acids. The CDR3 spells CASSSDRGMNTEAFF. CDR3 nucleotide sequence: TGTGCCAGCAGCTCCGACAGGGGGATGAACACTGAAGCTTTCTTT.

Many counts were recorded for this clonotype. V and J are TRBV28 and TRBJ1-5; TRBD1 is a possible D gene (5 bases). CDR3 size: 13 residues. V dropped 4 bases and J dropped 7 bases, with 11 bases sitting between them. CDR1 is MDHEN, CDR2 SYDVKM, per germline. This CDR3 is CASSYVGGQPQHF. In nucleotides, the CDR3 is TGTGCCAGCAGTTACGTGGGGGGGCAGCCCCAGCATTTT.

This clonotype was counted at least ten times. This chain links TRBV20-1 with TRBJ2-7, with TRBD1 identical over 9 bases. CDR1 and CDR2 from the germline V gene are DFQATT and SNEGSKA (reference sequence). The CDR3 length is 14 residues. V shed 5 bases, J shed 5 bases, and the junction held 10 bases outside the gene matches. The CDR3, as DNA: TGCAGTGCTTCATCCGGGACAGGGAGTGACGAGCAGTACTTC. Translation gives CSASSGTGSDEQYF.

This clonotype was seen many times. The V call is TRBV29-1, the J call TRBJ1-5, with 7 bases that match TRBD1. The V gene's germline CDR1 is SQVTM and CDR2 ANQGSEA. V lost 4 bases and J lost 3; bases outside the gene matches: 3. CDR3 length equals 13 residues. CDR3 sequence (DNA): TGCAGCGTTGCTACAGGGGACAATCAGCCCCAGCATTTT. Its translation is CSVATGDNQPQHF.

V is TRBV18 and J is TRBJ1-3; TRBD1 matches at 7 bases. The CDR3 loop spans 16 amino acids. Per germline, CDR1 KGHSH and CDR2 LQKENI. V shed 2 bases and J 4 bases; nucleotides not matched to a gene: 8. In nucleotides, the CDR3 is TGTGCCAGCTCACCAGACTCGTCGGGACAGGGAAACACCATATATTTT. Translating it yields CASSPDSSGQGNTIYF.

V and J are TRBV12-3 or TRBV12-4 and TRBJ2-7, with 11 bases matching TRBD2. The J segment lost 2 bases and the V segment lost 5 bases, leaving 8 bases of the junction unmatched. This CDR3 is 16 amino acids long. The CDR3 sequence is CASSQTSGNRAYEQYF. The CDR3 DNA follows: TGTGCCAGCAGTCAGACTAGCGGGAACCGAGCCTACGAGCAGTACTTC.

The chain uses TRBV28 and TRBJ1-4; D unresolved. The germline gives CDR1 MDHEN, CDR2 SYDVKM. Trimming took 8 bases from V and 8 from J, leaving 6 bases between them. The CDR3 covers 10 residues. CDR3 region: CASGPEKLFF. The CDR3 DNA is TGTGCCAGCGGACCCGAAAAACTGTTTTTT. Filled out from reference TRBV28 and TRBJ1-4, the complete variable domain reads DVKVTQSSRYLVKRTGEKVFLECVQDMDHENMFWYRQDPGLGLRLIYFSYDVKMKEKGDIPEGYSVSREKKERFSLILESASTNQTSMYLCASGPEKLFFGSGTQLSVL.

Ten or more counts support this clonotype. The rearrangement links TRBV28 to TRBJ2-4; D is ambiguous. V was pared by 2 bases and J by 4 bases, with 6 bases between. CDR1 is MDHEN and CDR2 is SYDVKM in the germline V gene. The CDR3 has 13 residues. The CDR3 loop is CASSLGLKNIQYF. The CDR3 coding sequence is TGTGCCAGCAGTTTAGGATTGAAAAACATTCAGTACTTC. Filled out from reference TRBV28 and TRBJ2-4, the complete variable domain reads DVKVTQSSRYLVKRTGEKVFLECVQDMDHENMFWYRQDPGLGLRLIYFSYDVKMKEKGDIPEGYSVSREKKERFSLILESASTNQTSMYLCASSLGLKNIQYFGAGTRLSVL.

The chain recombines TRBV19 with TRBJ2-1; 10 bases are a match to TRBD2. The germline gives CDR1 LNHDA, CDR2 SQIVND (reference sequence). V lost 6 bases to trimming and J lost 4 bases; unmatched junction nucleotides: 3. This CDR3 has 14 amino acids. CDR3 in amino acids: CASSRTSGYNEQFF. The CDR3 DNA follows: TGTGCCAGTAGCCGGACTAGCGGTTACAATGAGCAGTTCTTC.

This clonotype was observed at least ten times. The gene calls are TRBV7-9 and TRBJ2-3, with D maybe TRBD2 (6 bases). With 4 bases removed from V and 7 bases from J, the gap between germline ends came to 18 bases. CDR3 length equals 15 residues. CDR1 and CDR2 from the germline V gene are SEHNR and FQNEAQ (reference sequence). This CDR3 reads CASSSSSEPYNTQYF. For the CDR3, the DNA is TGTGCCAGCAGCTCCTCTAGCGAACCGTATAATACGCAGTATTTT.